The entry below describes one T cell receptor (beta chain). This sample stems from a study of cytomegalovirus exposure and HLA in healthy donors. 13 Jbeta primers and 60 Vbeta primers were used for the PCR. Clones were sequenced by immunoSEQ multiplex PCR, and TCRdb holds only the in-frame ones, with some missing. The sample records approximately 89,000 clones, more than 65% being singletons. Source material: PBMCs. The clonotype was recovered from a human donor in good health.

This CDR3 reads CASSVVGQSNTEAFF. CDR3 bases: TGTGCCAGCAGCGTAGTCGGACAGTCGAACACTGAAGCTTTCTTT. This chain uses TRBV9 with TRBJ1-1, with D possibly being TRBD1 (6 bases). This CDR3 contains 15 residues. V was trimmed by 0 bases and J by 1 base, leaving 10 bases between them. CDR1 is SGDLS, CDR2 YYNGEE, per germline.